The 24 T cell receptor beta chains below come from one sample, sequenced in a study of blood T cell repertoires in COVID-19. Clones were sequenced by immunoSEQ multiplex PCR, and TCRdb holds only the in-frame ones, with some missing. Of hundreds of thousands of clones in the sample, roughly 88% are singletons; the top ten hold around 1.3%. Sequencing input: PBMCs or T cells enriched from blood (not recorded which). The receptors originated from a woman in her thirties or forties with acute COVID-19.

This sequence joins TRBV9 and TRBJ2-7; TRBD2 is a possible D gene (6 bases). The CDR3 is 12 amino acids. Trimming took off 4 bases at V and 6 bases at J, with 11 bases between the two ends. In germline, CDR1 is SGDLS, CDR2 YYNGEE. CDR3 DNA sequence: TGTGCCAGCAGCCCCGGGAGTGGCGAGCAGTACTTC. Amino acids: CASSPGSGEQYF. The whole variable domain, remainder taken from reference TRBV9 and TRBJ2-7, is DSGVTQTPKHLITATGQRVTLRCSPRSGDLSVYWYQQSLDQGLQFLIQYYNGEERAKGNILERFSAQQFPDLHSELNLSSLELGDSALYFCASSPGSGEQYFGPGTRLTVT.

The chain couples TRBV7-2 to TRBJ2-1; 8 bases are a match to TRBD1. The CDR3 loop spans 13 amino acids. Germline CDR1 is SGHTA and CDR2 is FQGNSA. Trimming removed 4 bases from V and 15 bases from J; junction bases left unmatched: 11. CDR3 in amino acids: CASSSPDRGRTFF. CDR3 DNA: TGTGCCAGCAGCTCCCCCGACAGGGGACGAACGTTCTTC. Drawing the rest from reference TRBV7-2 and TRBJ2-1, the complete variable domain is GAGVSQSPSNKVTEKGKDVELRCDPISGHTALYWYRQSLGQGLEFLIYFQGNSAPDKSGLPSDRFSAERTGGSVSTLTIQRTQQEDSAVYLCASSSPDRGRTFFGPGTRLTVL.

CDR3: CASSLDRVGHEQYF. As DNA, the CDR3 is TGTGCCAGCAGTTTAGACAGGGTGGGGCACGAGCAGTACTTC. The V gene is TRBV28, the J gene TRBJ2-7; 7 bases line up with TRBD1. CDR3 length: 14 amino acids. The germline CDR1 and CDR2 sequences are MDHEN and SYDVKM. V lost 2 bases to trimming and J lost 5 bases; unmatched junction nucleotides: 6.

This chain links TRBV18 with TRBJ2-3, with 13 bases that match TRBD2. V was clipped by 2 bases and J by 2 bases; unmatched bases: 7. The CDR3 has 18 amino acids. CDR1 is KGHSH and CDR2 is LQKENI in the germline V gene. CDR3 region: CASSPVRGLAGSTDTQYF. The CDR3 DNA reads TGTGCCAGCTCACCAGTTCGGGGACTAGCGGGATCCACAGATACGCAGTATTTT.

This clone occurred once. The rearrangement links TRBV18 to TRBJ1-6; unclear D gene. The CDR3 sequence is 15 residues long. The V gene lost 5 bases and the J gene lost 9 bases, with 17 bases spanning the gap. The germline V gene encodes CDR1 KGHSH and CDR2 LQKENI. The CDR3 here is CASSVPTAVPSPLHF. Written as DNA, the CDR3 is TGTGCCAGCTCAGTGCCAACAGCAGTTCCTTCACCCCTCCACTTT.

The CDR3 is CASNEQGISNQPQHF. The CDR3 DNA is TGTGCCAGCAACGAACAGGGAATTAGCAATCAGCCCCAGCATTTT. The chain recombines TRBV2 with TRBJ1-5, with a possible D match to TRBD1 (6 bases). Germline V gene lookup returns CDR1 SNHLY and CDR2 FYNNEI. CDR3 length: 15 residues. The V end lost 7 bases, the J end lost 0 bases, and 13 bases lay between the germline ends.

The chain employs TRBV15 and TRBJ2-3; tentatively, D is TRBD1 (6 bases). CDR1 is LNHNV, CDR2 YYDKDF, per germline (reference sequence). The length of the CDR3 is 17 residues. V lost 0 bases and J 6 bases, leaving 19 bases between the germline ends. As DNA, the CDR3 is TGTGCCACCAGCAGAGATACCCGGACAGCCGAGGGGGATACGCAGTATTTT. Its translation: CATSRDTRTAEGDTQYF.

The chain employs TRBV19 and TRBJ1-1; no clear D gene. CDR1 is LNHDA, CDR2 SQIVND, per germline (reference sequence). CDR3 length: 14 residues. V dropped 4 bases and J dropped 4 bases, with 13 bases sitting between them. CDR3 sequence (DNA): TGTGCCAGTAGTAACAGACACGGGAGCACTGAAGCTTTCTTT. It specifies CASSNRHGSTEAFF. Looking up the rest from reference TRBV19 and TRBJ1-1 gives the full variable domain: DGGITQSPKYLFRKEGQNVTLSCEQNLNHDAMYWYRQDPGQGLRLIYYSQIVNDFQKGDIAEGYSVSREKKESFPLTVTSAQKNPTAFYLCASSNRHGSTEAFFGQGTRLTVV.

This chain uses TRBV10-3 with TRBJ2-2; 9 bases align to TRBD2. The J segment lost 7 bases and the V segment lost 5 bases, leaving 11 bases of the junction unmatched. This CDR3 has 16 amino acids. Germline CDR1 ENHRY, CDR2 SYGVKD. The CDR3 region is CAISWREGQFLGELFF. The CDR3 DNA reads as TGTGCCATCAGTTGGCGGGAGGGCCAATTTCTCGGGGAGCTGTTTTTT.

This chain links TRBV7-9 with TRBJ1-2; TRBD1 aligns across 7 bases. J was trimmed by 2 bases and V by 4 bases; bases with no gene match: 16. CDR1 SEHNR and CDR2 FQNEAQ come from the germline V gene (reference sequence). The CDR3 is 18 residues long. The CDR3 sequence: CASSWGWTGLQRNYGYTF. For the CDR3, the DNA is TGTGCCAGCAGCTGGGGGTGGACAGGACTACAACGAAACTATGGCTACACCTTC.

This clone was recorded only once. The gene calls are TRBV5-4 and TRBJ1-2, with D tentatively TRBD1 (5 bases). The CDR3 has 16 amino acids. The V gene lost 4 bases and the J gene lost 4 bases, with 20 bases spanning the gap. Germline CDR1 and CDR2: SGHNT and YYREEE (reference sequence). CDR3 loop: CASSGSGDGGSYGYTF. The CDR3 DNA is TGTGCCAGCAGCGGGAGTGGTGACGGGGGTTCCTATGGCTACACCTTC.

The rearrangement joins TRBV18 to TRBJ1-3; TRBD1 might be the D (5 bases). Germline CDR1 is KGHSH and CDR2 is LQKENI. The CDR3 covers 17 residues. Trimming removed 2 bases at V and 0 bases at J, with 14 bases between. The CDR3 DNA is TGTGCCAGCTCACCATTACCCAGGGTTGACTCTGGAAACACCATATATTTT. Protein product: CASSPLPRVDSGNTIYF.

This chain links TRBV24-1 with TRBJ2-2; the match to TRBD1 covers 11 bases. This CDR3 has 14 amino acids. Germline V CDR1 and CDR2: KGHDR, SFDVKD. Trimming took 9 bases from V and 6 from J; bases not matched to a gene: 5. CDR3 in amino acids: CATRGTGGSGELFF. The CDR3 DNA reads as TGTGCCACCCGCGGGACAGGGGGTTCCGGGGAGCTGTTTTTT.

This chain connects TRBV29-1 to TRBJ1-2; 7 nucleotides align to TRBD1. CDR3 length equals 14 residues. V lost 0 bases, J lost 3 bases, and 4 bases stayed unmatched. Germline V gene data show CDR1 as SQVTM and CDR2 as ANQGSEA. In DNA, the CDR3 is TGCAGCGTTGAAGAACAGGGGCACGACTATGGCTACACCTTC. Translation gives CSVEEQGHDYGYTF.

The chain employs TRBV19 and TRBJ1-5; 10 bases agree with TRBD1. Germline V gene sequence: CDR1 LNHDA, CDR2 SQIVND (reference sequence). J gave up 2 bases and V 8 bases, and 9 bases lay outside the gene matches. The CDR3 covers 16 residues. CDR3 DNA: TGTGCCAGTGACTGGGACAGGGGTTTCGGCAATCAGCCCCAGCATTTT. This gives the protein CASDWDRGFGNQPQHF.

The chain links TRBV7-6 to TRBJ2-3, with D perhaps TRBD2 (5 bases). The CDR3 has 14 amino acids. CDR1 is SGHVS and CDR2 is FNYEAQ in the germline V gene. The V and J ends lost 1 base and 0 bases respectively, with 5 bases between them. CDR3 residues: CASSLGTSTDTQYF. The CDR3, as DNA: TGTGCCAGCAGCTTAGGGACTAGCACAGATACGCAGTATTTT.

V and J are TRBV2 and TRBJ1-1; D is possibly TRBD1 (6 bases). The CDR3 is made up of 13 amino acids. Germline CDR1 is SNHLY and CDR2 is FYNNEI. V dropped 6 bases and J dropped 3 bases, with 11 bases sitting between them. The CDR3 spells CASRGGGYTEAFF. CDR3 bases: TGTGCCAGCAGAGGGGGGGGTTACACTGAAGCTTTCTTT.

The rearrangement links TRBV5-1 to TRBJ1-4; maybe TRBD1 (5 bases). This CDR3 contains 13 residues. The germline V gene has CDR1 SGHRS and CDR2 YFSETQ. The V end was cut by 4 bases, the J end by 5 bases, with 9 bases between. In DNA, the CDR3 is TGCGCCAGCAGCAGGGACTCGAATGAAAAACTGTTTTTT. Translating it yields CASSRDSNEKLFF.

The chain combines TRBV7-8 with TRBJ2-5, with 10 positions matching TRBD2. Germline CDR1 SGHVS, CDR2 FQNEAQ. The CDR3 has 18 amino acids. Trimming at V came to 5 bases and at J to 5 bases, leaving 17 bases not matched to a gene. For the CDR3, the DNA is TGTGCCAGCAGCGACCGACTAGCGGGCAATATACAGTGGGAGACCCAGTACTTC. It specifies CASSDRLAGNIQWETQYF.

The rearrangement links TRBV9 to TRBJ1-6, with TRBD1 matching over 11 bases. This CDR3 comprises 15 residues. With 1 base clipped from V and 10 bases from J, the junction kept 4 bases outside the gene matches. Germline CDR1 and CDR2: SGDLS and YYNGEE. In DNA form, the CDR3 reads TGTGCCAGCAGCGTAAGGACAGGGGGCAACTCACCCCTCCACTTT. Protein sequence: CASSVRTGGNSPLHF.

This clone was seen a handful of times. The chain links TRBV7-6 to TRBJ2-1; TRBD2 agrees at 7 bases. Germline V gene lookup returns CDR1 SGHVS and CDR2 FNYEAQ. Trimming at V came to 1 base and at J to 2 bases, leaving 2 bases not matched to a gene. The CDR3 loop spans 15 amino acids. CDR3 amino acids: CASSLGEGAYNEQFF. CDR3 sequence (DNA): TGTGCCAGCAGCTTAGGGGAGGGCGCCTACAATGAGCAGTTCTTC.

Concerning this clone itself: This sample also contains other DNA sequences that code for the same CDR3. This rearrangement joins TRBV9 to TRBJ2-3; D perhaps matches TRBD2 (5 bases). Germline CDR1 is SGDLS and CDR2 is YYNGEE. The V end was cut by 3 bases, the J end by 0 bases, with 11 bases between. CDR3 length equals 15 residues. In nucleotides, the CDR3 is TGTGCCAGCAGCGCCAGCGGCGGGAGCACAGATACGCAGTATTTT. It yields the protein CASSASGGSTDTQYF.

The gene calls are TRBV28 and TRBJ1-1; 7 nucleotides agree with TRBD1. The CDR3 is 17 amino acids. The germline CDR1 and CDR2 sequences are MDHEN and SYDVKM. With 5 bases clipped from V and 1 base from J, the junction kept 13 bases outside the gene matches. CDR3 in DNA: TGTGCCAGCAGTCAGGGGAGACAGGGCCTCGGGAACACTGAAGCTTTCTTT. The encoded protein is CASSQGRQGLGNTEAFF. Using reference TRBV28 and TRBJ1-1 for the parts outside the CDR3, the full variable domain is DVKVTQSSRYLVKRTGEKVFLECVQDMDHENMFWYRQDPGLGLRLIYFSYDVKMKEKGDIPEGYSVSREKKERFSLILESASTNQTSMYLCASSQGRQGLGNTEAFFGQGTRLTVV.

This CDR3 is CASSFQRGTDTQYF. DNA of the CDR3: TGTGCCAGCAGCTTTCAGCGGGGCACAGATACGCAGTATTTT. The genes are TRBV7-3 and TRBJ2-3; weak D call: TRBD2 (6 bases). V shed 3 bases and J shed 1 base, with 8 bases lying between them. The CDR3 has 14 amino acids. CDR1 is SGHTA and CDR2 is FQGTGA in the germline V gene.